The 10 T cell receptor beta chains presented below share a single source sample, sequenced in a study of T cell changes during pregnancy in multiple sclerosis. Some clones are missing from TCRdb's copy, which holds only in-frame ones; the method was immunoSEQ multiplex PCR. The table includes roughly 93,000 clones, 91% detected once. The sequencing used peripheral blood, collected before pregnancy. These receptors all stem from a female donor with multiple sclerosis, enrolled in a pregnancy study.

This clone was seen only once. The chain joins TRBV7-3 to TRBJ2-1; D is undetermined. The CDR3 has 17 residues. Germline CDR1 SGHTA, CDR2 FQGTGA. V gave up 3 bases and J gave up 0 bases, with 15 bases separating them. The CDR3 loop is CASSLRPKLSSYNEQFF. The CDR3 nucleotides read TGTGCCAGCAGCTTGAGGCCAAAATTAAGCTCCTACAATGAGCAGTTCTTC.

The table lists this clone with a count of one. This chain uses TRBV19 with TRBJ1-1, with 8 positions matching TRBD1. The V and J ends lost 5 bases and 4 bases, in that order; junction bases with no gene match: 12. The CDR3 runs 16 residues. Per the germline V gene, CDR1 is LNHDA and CDR2 is SQIVND (reference sequence). CDR3 region: CASSARQGRGTTEAFF. The DNA for the CDR3 is TGTGCCAGTAGTGCCAGACAGGGGCGCGGGACCACTGAAGCTTTCTTT.

V is TRBV5-1 and J is TRBJ2-3; the D is unclear. The V end was cut by 0 bases, the J end by 5 bases, with 7 bases between. This CDR3 contains 13 residues. Per germline, CDR1 SGHRS and CDR2 YFSETQ. CDR3 sequence (DNA): TGCGCCAGCAGCTTGGAGATCGGAGATACGCAGTATTTT. Translation gives CASSLEIGDTQYF.

The CDR3 here is CASSPREGTEAFF. CDR3 in DNA: TGTGCCAGTAGTCCCCGGGAGGGGACTGAAGCTTTCTTT. The chain joins TRBV19 to TRBJ1-1; D might be TRBD1 (5 bases). The CDR3 consists of 13 residues. Trimming removed 5 bases from V and 5 bases from J, with 12 bases in between. The germline CDR1 and CDR2 sequences are LNHDA and SQIVND (reference sequence). The full variable domain, with the rest looked up from reference TRBV19 and TRBJ1-1, is DGGITQSPKYLFRKEGQNVTLSCEQNLNHDAMYWYRQDPGQGLRLIYYSQIVNDFQKGDIAEGYSVSREKKESFPLTVTSAQKNPTAFYLCASSPREGTEAFFGQGTRLTVV.

The chain has TRBV7-2 and TRBJ2-7; 11 bases are shared with TRBD2. This CDR3 is built from 14 residues. Per the germline V gene, CDR1 is SGHTA and CDR2 is FQGNSA. Germline trimming cut 5 bases from V and 4 bases from J; bases unmatched to any gene: 4. This chain's CDR3 is CASSRTSGRYEQYF. The CDR3 DNA sequence: TGTGCCAGCAGCCGCACTAGCGGGAGATACGAGCAGTACTTC.

This chain uses TRBV25-1 with TRBJ1-2; D not certain. Germline-derived CDR1 and CDR2 are MGHDK and SYGVNS. The CDR3 spans 12 residues. Trimming took off 2 bases at V and 4 bases at J, with 5 bases between the two ends. In DNA, the CDR3 is TGTGCCAGCAGTGAAGGGCTCTATGGCTACACCTTC. Translating it yields CASSEGLYGYTF.

The CDR3 reads CASSSPPLNYGYTF. In DNA, the CDR3 is TGTGCCAGCAGCTCACCCCCACTTAACTATGGCTACACCTTC. The genes are TRBV5-5 and TRBJ1-2; no definite D call. The V gene's germline CDR1 is SGHKS and CDR2 YYEKEE (reference sequence). The length of the CDR3 is 14 residues. With 3 bases removed from V and 1 base from J, the gap between germline ends came to 10 bases.

The rearrangement uses TRBV9 and TRBJ1-2; possibly TRBD1 for D (5 bases). V was shortened by 3 bases and J by 6 bases, with 21 bases between the two germline ends. Germline CDR1 reads SGDLS; CDR2 reads YYNGEE. The CDR3 extends over 16 amino acids. Here the CDR3 reads CASSARQQPLLNGYTF. For the CDR3, the DNA is TGTGCCAGCAGCGCGCGACAGCAGCCCCTACTCAATGGCTACACCTTC.

The rearrangement joins TRBV19 to TRBJ2-7; D is unclear. The CDR3 loop spans 12 amino acids. V lost 3 bases, J lost 5 bases, and 8 bases lay in between. Germline CDR1 and CDR2: LNHDA and SQIVND (reference sequence). The CDR3: CASSISGNEQYF. The DNA of the CDR3 is TGTGCCAGTAGTATTTCGGGTAACGAGCAGTACTTC.

This chain joins TRBV14 and TRBJ1-3, with TRBD1 matching over 7 bases. J gave up 4 bases and V 3 bases, and 6 bases lay outside the gene matches. The CDR3 consists of 15 residues. Germline V CDR1 and CDR2: SGHDN, FVKESK. In DNA, the CDR3 is TGTGCCAGCAGCCATAAGGGGGCGCAAGGAAACACCATATATTTT. Translating gives CASSHKGAQGNTIYF.